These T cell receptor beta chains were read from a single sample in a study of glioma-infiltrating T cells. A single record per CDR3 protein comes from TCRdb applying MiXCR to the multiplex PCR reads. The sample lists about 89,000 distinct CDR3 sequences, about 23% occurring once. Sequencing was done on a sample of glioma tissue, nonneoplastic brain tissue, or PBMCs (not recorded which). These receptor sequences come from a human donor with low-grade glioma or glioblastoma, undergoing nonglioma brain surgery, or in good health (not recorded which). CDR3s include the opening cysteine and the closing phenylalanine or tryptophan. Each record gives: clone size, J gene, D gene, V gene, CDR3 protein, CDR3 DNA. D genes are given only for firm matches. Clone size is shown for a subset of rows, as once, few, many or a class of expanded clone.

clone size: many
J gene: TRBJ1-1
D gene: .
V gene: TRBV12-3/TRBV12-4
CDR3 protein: CASSSRDTLNTEAFF
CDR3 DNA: TGTGCCAGCAGCTCGAGGGACACCCTGAACACTGAAGCTTTCTTT

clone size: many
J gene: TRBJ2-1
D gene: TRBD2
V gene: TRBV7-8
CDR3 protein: CASSLQRGGDQFF
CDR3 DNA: TGTGCCAGCAGCTTACAGCGGGGGGGGGATCAGTTCTTC

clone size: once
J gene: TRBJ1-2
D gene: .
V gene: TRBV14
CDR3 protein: CASSLLVVDGYTF
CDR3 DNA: TGTGCCAGCAGCCTCCTCGTGGTGGATGGCTACACCTTC

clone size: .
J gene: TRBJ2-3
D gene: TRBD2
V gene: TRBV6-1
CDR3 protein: CASTRRASGSTDTQYF
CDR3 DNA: TGTGCCAGCACCCGAAGGGCTAGCGGGAGCACAGATACGCAGTATTTT

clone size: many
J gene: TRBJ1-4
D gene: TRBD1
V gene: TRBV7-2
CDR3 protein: CASSLARTGLNEKLFF
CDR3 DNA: TGTGCCAGCAGCTTAGCCCGGACAGGGCTAAATGAAAAACTGTTTTTT

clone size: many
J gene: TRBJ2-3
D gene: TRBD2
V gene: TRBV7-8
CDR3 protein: CASSLERGSTDTQYF
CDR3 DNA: TGTGCCAGCAGCTTGGAGCGGGGTAGCACAGATACGCAGTATTTT

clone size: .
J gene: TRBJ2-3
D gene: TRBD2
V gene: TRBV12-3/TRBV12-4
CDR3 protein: CASSLGLAGVSTDTQYF
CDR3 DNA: TGTGCCAGCAGTCTCGGACTAGCGGGAGTCTCCACAGATACGCAGTATTTT

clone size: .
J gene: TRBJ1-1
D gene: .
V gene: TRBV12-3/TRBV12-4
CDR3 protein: CATRGGGGNTEAFF
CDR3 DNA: TGTGCCACCCGGGGGGGGGGGGGGAACACTGAAGCTTTCTTT

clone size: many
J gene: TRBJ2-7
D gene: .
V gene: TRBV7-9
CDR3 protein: CASSLGSQYEQYF
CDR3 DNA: TGTGCCAGCAGCTTAGGGTCGCAGTACGAGCAGTACTTC

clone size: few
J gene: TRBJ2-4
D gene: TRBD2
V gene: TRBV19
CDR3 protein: CASSAGLAEAKNIQYF
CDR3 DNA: TGTGCCAGTAGTGCGGGACTAGCGGAAGCCAAAAACATTCAGTACTTC

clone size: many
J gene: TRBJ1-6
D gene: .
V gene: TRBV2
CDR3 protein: CASSDSQGSSPLHF
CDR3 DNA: TGTGCCAGCAGTGATAGCCAGGGCAGTTCACCCCTCCACTTT

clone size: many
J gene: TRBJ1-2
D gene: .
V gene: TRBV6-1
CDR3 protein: CASERINGYTF
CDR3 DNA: TGTGCCAGCGAACGGATAAATGGCTACACCTTC

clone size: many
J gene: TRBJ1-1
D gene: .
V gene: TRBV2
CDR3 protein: CASSDLGGTTEAFF
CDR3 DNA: TGTGCCAGCAGTGATCTGGGGGGAACCACTGAAGCTTTCTTT

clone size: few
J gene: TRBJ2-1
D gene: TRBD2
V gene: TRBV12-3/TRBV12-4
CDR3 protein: CASSLPSGVSYNEQFF
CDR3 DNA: TGTGCCAGCAGTTTGCCTAGCGGGGTTTCCTACAATGAGCAGTTCTTC

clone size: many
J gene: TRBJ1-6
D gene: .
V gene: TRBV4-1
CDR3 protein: CASSPGERNSPLHF
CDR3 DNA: TGCGCCAGCAGCCCAGGGGAAAGGAATTCACCCCTCCACTTT

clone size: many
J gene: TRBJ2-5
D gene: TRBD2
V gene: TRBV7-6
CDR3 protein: CASSLAAGGQETQYF
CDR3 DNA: TGTGCCAGCAGCTTAGCGGCGGGGGGGCAGGAGACCCAGTACTTC

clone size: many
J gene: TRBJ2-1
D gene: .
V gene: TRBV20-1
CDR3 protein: CSARERRTYNEQFF
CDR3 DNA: TGCAGTGCTAGAGAGCGGAGAACCTACAATGAGCAGTTCTTC

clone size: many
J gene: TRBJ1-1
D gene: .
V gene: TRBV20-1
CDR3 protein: CSASESGGDTEAFF
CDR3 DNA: TGCAGTGCTAGTGAGTCAGGTGGGGACACTGAAGCTTTCTTT

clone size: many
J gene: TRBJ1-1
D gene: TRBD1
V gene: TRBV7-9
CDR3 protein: CASSPGQVRPEAFF
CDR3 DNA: TGTGCCAGCAGCCCGGGACAGGTCAGACCTGAAGCTTTCTTT